This T cell receptor (beta chain) was found in a study of T cells in Graves' hyperthyroidism and ophthalmopathy. For the study at large: The blood sample was taken at first diagnosis, before treatment began. Study-level findings and limits: Blood also showed most of the thyroid clonotypes that were expanded above 0.001.

The study excluded patients with uncontrolled infection, other autoimmune disease, pregnancy or lactation. The CDR3 consists of 16 residues. Losses at the gene ends were 3 bases for V and 3 bases for J; bases not matched to a gene: 7. As to this clonotype: What it recognizes is unknown.

RNA transcripts yielded amplified TCR beta CDR3 regions. The HTBI primer set drove a first-round RT-PCR of the TCR CDR3. Each CDR3 protein gets one entry after TCRdb re-called the multiplex PCR reads with MiXCR. Among hundreds of thousands of distinct CDR3 sequences listed, 18% were seen once. The clonotype originates from a woman between 50 and 59 years old with Graves' hyperthyroidism that later progressed to Graves' ophthalmopathy. This chain links TRBV12-3 or TRBV12-4 with TRBJ2-7; 11 bases agree with TRBD2. Material: blood. The DNA of the CDR3 is TGTGCCAGCAGTTTCGGTAGCGGGGGGGGAAACTACGAGCAGTACTTC. Protein product: CASSFGSGGGNYEQYF.